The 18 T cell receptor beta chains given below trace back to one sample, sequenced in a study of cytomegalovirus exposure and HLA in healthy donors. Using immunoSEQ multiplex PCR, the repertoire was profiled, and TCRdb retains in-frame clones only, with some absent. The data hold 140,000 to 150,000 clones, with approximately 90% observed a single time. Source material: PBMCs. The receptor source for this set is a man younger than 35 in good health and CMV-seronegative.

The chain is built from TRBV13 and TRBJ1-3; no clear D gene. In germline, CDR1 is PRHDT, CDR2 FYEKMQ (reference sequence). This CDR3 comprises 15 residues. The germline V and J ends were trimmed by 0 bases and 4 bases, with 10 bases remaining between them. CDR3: CASSLGLLRGNTIYF. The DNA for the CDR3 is TGTGCCAGCAGCTTAGGCCTACTCAGGGGAAACACCATATATTTT.

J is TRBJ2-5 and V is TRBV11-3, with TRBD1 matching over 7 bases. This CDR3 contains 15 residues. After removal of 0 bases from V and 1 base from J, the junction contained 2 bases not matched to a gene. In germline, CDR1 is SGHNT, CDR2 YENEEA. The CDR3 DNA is TGTGCCAGCAGCTTAGAGGGGACAGCCCAAGAGACCCAGTACTTC. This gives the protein CASSLEGTAQETQYF.

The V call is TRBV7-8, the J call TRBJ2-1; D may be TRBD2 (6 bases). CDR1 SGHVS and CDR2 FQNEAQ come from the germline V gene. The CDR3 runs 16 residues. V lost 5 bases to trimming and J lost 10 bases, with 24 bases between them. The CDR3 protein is CASSPQRTTRGFEQFF. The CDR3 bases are TGTGCCAGCAGCCCGCAACGAACCACCCGGGGGTTCGAGCAGTTCTTC.

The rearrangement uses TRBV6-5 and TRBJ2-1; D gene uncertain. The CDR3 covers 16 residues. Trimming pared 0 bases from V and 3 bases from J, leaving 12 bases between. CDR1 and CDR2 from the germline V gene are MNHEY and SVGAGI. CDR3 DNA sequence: TGTGCCAGCAGTTACTCTCGGAATAGCCGCTACAATGAGCAGTTCTTC. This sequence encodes CASSYSRNSRYNEQFF.

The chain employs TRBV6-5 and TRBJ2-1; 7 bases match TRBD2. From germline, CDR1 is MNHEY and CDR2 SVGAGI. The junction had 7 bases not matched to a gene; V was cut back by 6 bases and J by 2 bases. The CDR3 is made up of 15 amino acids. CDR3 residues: CASRVTGLAYNEQFF. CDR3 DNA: TGTGCCAGCAGGGTCACTGGACTAGCCTACAATGAGCAGTTCTTC.

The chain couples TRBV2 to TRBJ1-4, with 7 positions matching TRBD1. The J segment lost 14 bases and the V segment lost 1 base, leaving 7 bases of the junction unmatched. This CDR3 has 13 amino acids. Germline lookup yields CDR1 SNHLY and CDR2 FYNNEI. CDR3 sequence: CASSEEHRGSLFF. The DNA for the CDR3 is TGTGCCAGCAGTGAAGAGCACAGGGGAAGTCTGTTTTTT.

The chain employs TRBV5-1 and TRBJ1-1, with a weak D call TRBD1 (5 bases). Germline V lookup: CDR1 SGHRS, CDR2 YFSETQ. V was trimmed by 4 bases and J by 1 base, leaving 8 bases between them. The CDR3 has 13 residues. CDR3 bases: TGCGCCAGCAGCGATCAGGGGAACACTGAAGCTTTCTTT. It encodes CASSDQGNTEAFF.

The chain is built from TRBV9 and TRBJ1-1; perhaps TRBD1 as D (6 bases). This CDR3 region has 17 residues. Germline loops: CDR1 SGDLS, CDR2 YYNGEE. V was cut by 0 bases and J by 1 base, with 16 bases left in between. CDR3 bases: TGTGCCAGCAGCGTAGCCCCTACAGGGTACCCGAACACTGAAGCTTTCTTT. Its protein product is CASSVAPTGYPNTEAFF.

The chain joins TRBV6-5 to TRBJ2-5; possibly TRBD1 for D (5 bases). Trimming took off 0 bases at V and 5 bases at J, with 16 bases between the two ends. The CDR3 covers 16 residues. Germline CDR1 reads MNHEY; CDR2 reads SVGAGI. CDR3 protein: CASSYSNFRGRETQYF. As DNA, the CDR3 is TGTGCCAGCAGTTACTCGAATTTTAGGGGAAGGGAGACCCAGTACTTC.

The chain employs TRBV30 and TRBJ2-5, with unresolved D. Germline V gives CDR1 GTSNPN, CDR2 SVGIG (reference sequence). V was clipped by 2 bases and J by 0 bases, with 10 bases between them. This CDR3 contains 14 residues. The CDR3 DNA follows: TGTGCCTGGAGTTTTACTGCGAACCAAGAGACCCAGTACTTC. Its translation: CAWSFTANQETQYF.

CDR3 region: CASSQAQGWNTEAFF. The DNA of the CDR3 is TGTGCCAGCAGCCAAGCTCAGGGCTGGAACACTGAAGCTTTCTTT. The chain links TRBV14 to TRBJ1-1; TRBD1 is a possible D gene (5 bases). CDR1 SGHDN and CDR2 FVKESK come from the germline V gene. V was shortened by 1 base and J by 1 base, with 10 bases between the two germline ends. The CDR3 contains 15 residues.

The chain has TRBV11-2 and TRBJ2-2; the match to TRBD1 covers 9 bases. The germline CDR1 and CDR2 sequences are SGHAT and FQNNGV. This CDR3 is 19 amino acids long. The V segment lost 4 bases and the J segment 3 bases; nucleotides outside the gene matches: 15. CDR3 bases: TGTGCCAGCAGCTGGACCCCGGGACAGGGTTTTAGGGACACCGGGGAGCTGTTTTTT. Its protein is CASSWTPGQGFRDTGELFF.

The CDR3 spells CASSTLDRDSGNTIYF. As DNA, the CDR3 is TGCGCCAGCAGCACCCTTGACAGGGACTCTGGAAACACCATATATTTT. V usage is TRBV5-1 and J usage is TRBJ1-3; 7 bases fit TRBD1. Germline assignment: CDR1 SGHRS and CDR2 YFSETQ. This CDR3 contains 16 residues. V dropped 4 bases and J dropped 0; count of bases not matched to a gene: 7.

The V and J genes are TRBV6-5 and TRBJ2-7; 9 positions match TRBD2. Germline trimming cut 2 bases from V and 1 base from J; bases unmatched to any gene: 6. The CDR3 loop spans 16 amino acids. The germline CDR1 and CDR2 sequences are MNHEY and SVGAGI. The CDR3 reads CASSYAAGGLSYEQYF. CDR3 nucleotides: TGTGCCAGCAGTTACGCAGCGGGGGGTTTATCCTACGAGCAGTACTTC.

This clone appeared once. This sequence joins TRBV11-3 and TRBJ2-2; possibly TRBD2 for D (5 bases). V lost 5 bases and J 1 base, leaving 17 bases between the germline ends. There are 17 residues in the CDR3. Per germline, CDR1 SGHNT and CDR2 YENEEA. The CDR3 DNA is TGTGCCAGCAGCCCAGAAAGAGGGCGCGGGAACACCGGGGAGCTGTTTTTT. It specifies CASSPERGRGNTGELFF.

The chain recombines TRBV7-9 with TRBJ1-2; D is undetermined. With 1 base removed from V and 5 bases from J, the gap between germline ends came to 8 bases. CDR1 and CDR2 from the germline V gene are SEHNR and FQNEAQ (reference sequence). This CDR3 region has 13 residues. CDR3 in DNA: TGTGCCAGCAGCTTAGGTTCGGGGTATGGCTACACCTTC. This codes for CASSLGSGYGYTF. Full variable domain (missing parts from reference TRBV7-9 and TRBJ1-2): DTGVSQNPRHKITKRGQNVTFRCDPISEHNRLYWYRQTLGQGPEFLTYFQNEAQLEKSRLLSDRFSAERPKGSFSTLEIQRTEQGDSAMYLCASSLGSGYGYTFGSGTRLTVV.

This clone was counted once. CDR3 DNA sequence: TGTGCCAGTAGTATCCGATCAGGGTTATTAAACTATGGCTACACCTTC. Its protein product is CASSIRSGLLNYGYTF. V is TRBV19 and J is TRBJ1-2, with D tentatively TRBD1 (5 bases). Germline V gene data show CDR1 as LNHDA and CDR2 as SQIVND (reference sequence). V gave up 3 bases and J gave up 2 bases, with 16 bases separating them. The CDR3 consists of 16 residues.

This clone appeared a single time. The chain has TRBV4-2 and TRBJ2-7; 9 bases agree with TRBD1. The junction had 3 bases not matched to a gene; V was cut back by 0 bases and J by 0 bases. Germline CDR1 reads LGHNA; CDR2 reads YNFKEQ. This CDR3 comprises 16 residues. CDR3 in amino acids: CASSQEGQGISYEQYF. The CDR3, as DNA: TGTGCCAGCAGCCAAGAGGGACAGGGTATCTCCTACGAGCAGTACTTC.